A selection of T cell receptor beta chains follows, all from one sample in a study of OX40 agonist ivuxolimab in advanced cancers. Clones were read by immunoSEQ multiplex PCR, and TCRdb kept only the in-frame ones, dropping some. The data contain about 78,000 clones, around 86% of them singletons. Sample: CD4+ or CD8+ T cells sorted from blood, taken in a trial of the OX40 agonist ivuxolimab. The receptors were gathered from an adult with an advanced solid tumor such as melanoma, head and neck, liver or kidney cancer. The CDR3 runs from the conserved cysteine through the conserved F or W. A D gene is named only where the DNA matches it firmly. Expanded clones get a size class; other rows say once, few or many, or leave the size out.

d_call,clone_size,j_call,v_call,cdr3_nt,cdr3_aa
-,-,TRBJ2-1,TRBV18,TGTGCCAGCTCACCCGACTCTCCTAACAATGAGCAGTTCTTC,CASSPDSPNNEQFF
TRBD1,-,TRBJ1-4,TRBV7-8,TGTGCCAGCAGCAGGACAGGGGGTAGGGAAAAACTGTTTTTT,CASSRTGGREKLFF
TRBD1,-,TRBJ2-7,TRBV10-3,TGTGCCATCAGTGGGACAGGGATCGAGCAGTACTTC,CAISGTGIEQYF
TRBD2,-,TRBJ2-2,TRBV19,TGTGCCAGTAGTATAGTGGGACTTAGCGGGAGAAGATCCGGGGAGCTGTTTTTT,CASSIVGLSGRRSGELFF
TRBD2,once,TRBJ2-1,TRBV29-1,TGCAGCTCTAGCGGGATTCATGATGAGCAGTTCTTC,CSSSGIHDEQFF
-,-,TRBJ2-3,TRBV6-1,TGTGCCAGCAGTGACTGGCGGATGAGCACAGATACGCAGTATTTT,CASSDWRMSTDTQYF
TRBD1,-,TRBJ1-2,TRBV5-1,TGCGCCAGCAGCTTCCGACAGGGGATTAACTATGGCTACACCTTC,CASSFRQGINYGYTF
-,-,TRBJ2-1,TRBV21-1,TGTGCCAGCACCGCCATGGGGCGGAGCATTCCTGAGCAGTTCTTC,CASTAMGRSIPEQFF
-,-,TRBJ2-1,TRBV2,TGTGCCAGCAGTGAATCAGGGTTAGGGGAGCAGTTCTTC,CASSESGLGEQFF
-,-,TRBJ2-3,TRBV28,TGTGCCAGCATGGTTTTTGGAGATACGCAGTATTTT,CASMVFGDTQYF
-,-,TRBJ2-1,TRBV4-1,TGCGCCAGCAGCCAAGATGTGGGGCGCCGGGGCAATGAGCAGTTCTTC,CASSQDVGRRGNEQFF
-,-,TRBJ1-2,TRBV9,TGTGCCAGCAGCGTAGACGGGTTAGGAGGCTATGGCTACACCTTC,CASSVDGLGGYGYTF
TRBD2,-,TRBJ2-2,TRBV7-9,TGTGCCAGCCGAGGGACTAGTTGGTCTGGGGAGCTGTTTTTT,CASRGTSWSGELFF
-,-,TRBJ1-4,TRBV7-9,TGTGCCAGCAGCGAAAGGAGGGGGATCGATGAAAAACTGTTTTTT,CASSERRGIDEKLFF
TRBD1,-,TRBJ2-2,TRBV19,TGTGCCAGTAGTGGGGACAGGGGGGACACCGGGGAGCTGTTTTTT,CASSGDRGDTGELFF
-,-,TRBJ1-1,TRBV10-1,TGCGCCAGCAGTAAGGGACCAGAGAACACTGAAGCTTTCTTT,CASSKGPENTEAFF
-,once,TRBJ2-3,TRBV18,TGTGCCAGCTCTTTGGGGGTGAGGACAGATACGCAGTATTTT,CASSLGVRTDTQYF
-,few,TRBJ2-7,TRBV21-1,TGTGCCAGCAGCAAAGTATACCTAGCGGGAGTACTCGAGCAGTACTTC,CASSKVYLAGVLEQYF
-,-,TRBJ2-3,TRBV5-1,TGCGCCAGCAATGAGGGCCGGGGCACAGATACGCAGTATTTT,CASNEGRGTDTQYF
-,once,TRBJ2-1,TRBV7-9,TGTGCCAGCAGCTTAGCGCGGGTTAGTATGCCCTACAATGAGCAGTTCTTC,CASSLARVSMPYNEQFF
-,-,TRBJ1-4,TRBV11-3,TGTGCCAGCAGCGCGTTTTTATGGGGGGCGCGGGTGGTGGATGAAAAACTGTTTTTT,CASSAFLWGARVVDEKLFF
-,few,TRBJ1-2,TRBV29-1,TGCAGCGTGAACCGGGACGGTGGAAGCTACACCTTC,CSVNRDGGSYTF
-,-,TRBJ2-3,TRBV2,TGTGCCATCGTAAGACCCCAAGAATTTGGGGGTAATCCAGATACGCAGTATTTT,CAIVRPQEFGGNPDTQYF
TRBD2,-,TRBJ2-5,TRBV2,TGTGCCAGCAGTGCGGCGGGGGGACTGCAAGAGACCCAGTACTTC,CASSAAGGLQETQYF
-,-,TRBJ1-2,TRBV4-2,TGTGCCAGCAGCTTGTTTGTCCTATGGACAGACGGCTACACCTTC,CASSLFVLWTDGYTF
-,once,TRBJ1-3,TRBV6-5,TGTGCCAGCAGACCGGGACAACACTCTGGAAACACCATATATTTT,CASRPGQHSGNTIYF
-,-,TRBJ2-7,TRBV6-6,TGTGCCAGCAGCTTACCCCCGGGCTACGAGCAGTACTTC,CASSLPPGYEQYF
-,-,TRBJ1-3,TRBV9,TGTGCCAGCAGCGTAGGCAGCTCTGGAAACACCATATATTTT,CASSVGSSGNTIYF
-,-,TRBJ1-2,TRBV7-9,TGTGCCAGCAGCTCGGGACACCAAGCTAACTATGGCTACACCTTC,CASSSGHQANYGYTF
TRBD1,-,TRBJ1-2,TRBV18,TGTGCCAGCTCCCTTAGTAGGACAGGGGGCACCAGTAACTATGGCTACACCTTC,CASSLSRTGGTSNYGYTF
-,-,TRBJ2-3,TRBV6-5,TGTGCCAGCAGTACCGGGCCAAACACAGATACGCAGTATTTT,CASSTGPNTDTQYF
TRBD1,-,TRBJ2-7,TRBV5-6,TGTGCCAGCAGCTACTCCGGGACAGGGGTGGAGGGTTACGAGCAGTACTTC,CASSYSGTGVEGYEQYF
-,-,TRBJ2-7,TRBV6-1,TGTGCCAGCAGAGCACTCGTACTGGACGTCGAGCAGTACTTC,CASRALVLDVEQYF
-,-,TRBJ2-5,TRBV7-7,TGTGCCAGCAGCGAAGGGAGGTTGGTTAGGGGCGAGACCCAGTACTTC,CASSEGRLVRGETQYF
-,-,TRBJ2-7,TRBV28,TGTGCCAGCAGCTCTACAGGAGAACCCACCTACGAGCAGTACTTC,CASSSTGEPTYEQYF
-,few,TRBJ2-7,TRBV6-7,TGTGCCAGCAGTTCAGTGGGTCTCTACGAGCAGTACTTC,CASSSVGLYEQYF
TRBD1,-,TRBJ1-2,TRBV11-2,TGTGCCAGCAGCTTAGTGCTCGGAGGGCAGGGGGCGAGCTACACCTTC,CASSLVLGGQGASYTF